What follows are 11 T cell receptor beta chains derived from one specimen sequenced in a study of T cells in Graves' hyperthyroidism and ophthalmopathy. Amplification yielded TCR beta CDR3 regions, with RNA transcripts as the source. First-round RT-PCR of the TCR CDR3 relied on the HTBI primer set. TCRdb used MiXCR to reprocess the multiplex PCR reads, holding one entry per CDR3 protein. Of fewer than 110,000 distinct CDR3 sequences listed, around a sixth are singletons. The sample consisted of blood. These receptors all come from a woman aged 45-65 years with Graves' hyperthyroidism.

This clonotype showed up many times. This chain's CDR3 is CASSGLAAPLDEQFF. The CDR3 DNA sequence: TGTGCCAGCAGTGGCCTAGCGGCCCCACTCGATGAGCAGTTCTTC. The chain carries TRBV6-1 and TRBJ2-1, with TRBD2 identical over 7 bases. This CDR3 comprises 15 residues. Germline V gene sequence: CDR1 MNHNS, CDR2 SASEGT. V was pared by 4 bases and J by 8 bases, with 11 bases of the junction left unmatched.

This clonotype has a handful of counts. V gene TRBV2 combines with J gene TRBJ2-4; D gene ambiguous. Germline values: CDR1 SNHLY, CDR2 FYNNEI. V dropped 7 bases and J dropped 1 base, with 8 bases sitting between them. CDR3 length equals 13 residues. For the CDR3, the DNA is TGTGCCAGCACTCGATGGGCCAAAAACATTCAGTACTTC. Translating it yields CASTRWAKNIQYF.

This clonotype was recorded at least ten times. The chain uses TRBV10-3 and TRBJ1-2, with D unclear. Germline CDR1 reads ENHRY; CDR2 reads SYGVKD. This CDR3 is built from 13 residues. Trimming removed 0 bases from V and 6 bases from J, with 8 bases in between. The CDR3 DNA sequence: TGTGCCATCAGTGAGTCGACTCCTCATGGCTACACCTTC. It yields the protein CAISESTPHGYTF.

The table lists this clonotype with many counts. The CDR3 nucleotides are TGCAGTGCTAGAGATGGGCCGACTCTAGGGCCCCAGCATTTT. Translating gives CSARDGPTLGPQHF. The V call is TRBV20-1, the J call TRBJ1-5; D gene ambiguous. The CDR3 totals 14 residues. V lost 0 bases to trimming and J lost 9 bases, with 15 bases between them. Per the germline V gene, CDR1 is DFQATT and CDR2 is SNEGSKA (reference sequence).

In the case of this clonotype: A much larger clone differs by one base, so this may be a read error. This chain joins TRBV28 and TRBJ2-7; D remains unclear. V was cut by 5 bases and J by 1 base, with 9 bases left in between. CDR3 length equals 13 residues. Per the germline V gene, CDR1 is MDHEN and CDR2 is SYDVKM. The CDR3 nucleotides read TGTGCCAGCAGTCTCACAGCTTCCTACGAGCAGTACTTC. Its translation: CASSLTASYEQYF.

This clonotype has a count of ten or more. This chain connects TRBV28 to TRBJ1-1; tentatively, D is TRBD1 (6 bases). This CDR3 region has 14 residues. Germline-derived CDR1 and CDR2 are MDHEN and SYDVKM. The ends were cut back, 7 bases at V and 0 bases at J, with 12 bases in the middle. The CDR3 region is CASNSGDMNTEAFF. As DNA, the CDR3 is TGTGCCAGCAACTCCGGGGACATGAACACTGAAGCTTTCTTT.

This clonotype was seen at least ten times. The chain joins TRBV28 to TRBJ2-7; 9 bases are a match to TRBD2. Looked up from germline, CDR1 is MDHEN and CDR2 is SYDVKM. Trimming at V came to 2 bases and at J to 3 bases, leaving 5 bases not matched to a gene. CDR3 length: 15 amino acids. The CDR3 loop is CASSLAGGPGYEQYF. CDR3 coding DNA: TGTGCCAGCAGTTTAGCGGGAGGGCCCGGCTACGAGCAGTACTTC.

This clonotype was counted at least ten times. V usage is TRBV4-1 and J usage is TRBJ2-5; 8 positions match TRBD1. Germline V gene lookup returns CDR1 MGHRA and CDR2 YSYEKL. This CDR3 spans 15 amino acids. V trimming: 4 bases; J trimming: 5 bases; junction bases outside the gene matches: 9. In DNA, the CDR3 is TGCGCCAGCAGCCGCCTGACAGGGGAGCGGGAGACCCAGTACTTC. Translation gives CASSRLTGERETQYF.

As to this clonotype: Since a much larger clone is just one base distant, this may be a read error. The chain links TRBV5-1 to TRBJ2-4; 9 positions match TRBD1. This CDR3 region has 16 residues. Germline V gives CDR1 SGHRS, CDR2 YFSETQ. The CDR3 DNA follows: TGCACCAGCAGCGCGCGGGACAGGGAGTCCAAAAACATTCAGTACTTC. It encodes CTSSARDRESKNIQYF.

This clonotype was counted many times. The chain combines TRBV6-1 with TRBJ1-2; D is undetermined. The germline V gene encodes CDR1 MNHNS and CDR2 SASEGT. Between the trimmed V and J ends, which lost 2 bases and 6 bases, there was a span of 7 bases. The CDR3 is 12 amino acids. The CDR3: CASSERVDGYTF. In nucleotides, the CDR3 is TGTGCCAGCAGTGAAAGGGTTGATGGCTACACCTTC.

This clonotype was counted ten times or more. The gene calls are TRBV19 and TRBJ2-1; D might be TRBD1 or TRBD2, each matching 5 bases. This CDR3 is 14 amino acids long. Trimming took 3 bases from V and 1 from J, leaving 7 bases between them. Germline lookup yields CDR1 LNHDA and CDR2 SQIVND (reference sequence). The CDR3, as DNA: TGTGCCAGTAGTATGAGGGGTTCCTACAATGAGCAGTTCTTC. It is translated as CASSMRGSYNEQFF.